These T cell receptor beta chains were read from a single sample in a study of OX40 agonist ivuxolimab in advanced cancers. The repertoire was sequenced with immunoSEQ multiplex PCR; TCRdb's copy has only in-frame clones and lacks some. The sample holds approximately 60,000 clones; over 75% are singletons and the top ten take roughly 2%. Sequencing used CD4+ or CD8+ T cells sorted from blood, obtained in a trial of the OX40 agonist ivuxolimab. All receptors derive from an adult with an advanced solid tumor such as melanoma, head and neck, liver or kidney cancer. The conserved cysteine and the conserved F or W are not part of the CDR3 here.

TRBV29-1	TRBJ1-1	SARTANTEAF
TRBV11-2	TRBJ2-2	ASSLNSVVGELF
TRBV7-9	TRBJ1-4	ASSPLRDPGNEKLF
TRBV2	TRBJ2-1	ASRKGLAGGNEQF
TRBV5-4	.	ASSSYRDSYEQY
TRBV7-6	TRBJ1-5	ASSSTDNQPQH
TRBV18	TRBJ1-2	ASSPTGANYGYT
TRBV6-6	TRBJ1-2	ASSRQGADGYT
TRBV19	TRBJ2-2	ASSLGALRGELF
TRBV30	TRBJ2-5	AWITKAGGPGQETQY
TRBV28	TRBJ2-3	ASRDSYTDTQY
TRBV27	TRBJ1-1	ASRRGERSTEAF
TRBV10-3	TRBJ1-1	AISESTGDTEAF
TRBV6-1	TRBJ2-7	ASSTPWEQY
TRBV6-1	TRBJ1-5	ASLHSNQPQH
TRBV9	TRBJ1-3	ASSVTGTDPGNTIY
TRBV5-6	TRBJ2-3	ASSLEGLDTQY
TRBV7-6	TRBJ2-7	ASSLAGGTEQY
TRBV28	TRBJ1-1	ASSSPGTGLGNTEAF
TRBV30	TRBJ2-7	AWSGTYEQY
TRBV2	TRBJ2-1	ASSTTRHNEQF
TRBV5-4	TRBJ2-3	ASSPFRLAGGDTQY
TRBV5-4	.	ASSRGQASSYEQY
TRBV10-2	TRBJ2-5	ASSDKRTDYRETQY
TRBV4-3	TRBJ2-3	ASSQGTATDTQY
TRBV28	TRBJ2-1	ASSFAVYNEQF
TRBV6-9	TRBJ2-2	ASRGSLDGELF
TRBV6-4	TRBJ2-1	ASSDQGARGEQF
TRBV9	TRBJ2-7	ASSPRDRASYEQY
TRBV6-1	TRBJ1-2	ASSDNTYGYT
TRBV29-1	TRBJ2-7	SVGGLAEMNEQY
TRBV29-1	TRBJ2-3	SVEGGRTDTQY
TRBV5-4	TRBJ1-6	ASSRGTAYAPLH
TRBV6-5	TRBJ2-2	ASSRTSGNTGELF
TRBV28	TRBJ1-4	ASSLTATNEKLF
TRBV7-9	TRBJ2-7	ASTPSGLAGGKY
TRBV30	TRBJ1-3	ASHRGGSSGNTIY
TRBV2	TRBJ2-1	ASSERLALHEQF
TRBV19	TRBJ2-5	ASGTARETQY
TRBV4-2	TRBJ2-6	ASSQGNGNGANVLT
TRBV10-3	TRBJ2-5	AISPGLTEETQY
TRBV5-6	TRBJ2-1	ASSDGRTGGTNEQF
TRBV11-3	TRBJ2-5	ASSSRTERETQY
TRBV19	TRBJ2-3	ASRPDVTDTQY
TRBV23-1	TRBJ1-4	AARGTRTRKLF
TRBV29-1	TRBJ2-3	SVVSPGTSGRTDTQY
TRBV25-1	TRBJ2-1	ASSEALAAIDEQF
TRBV19	TRBJ2-1	ASSAAGTQTKRF